This T cell receptor beta chain was sequenced for a study of early T cells in non-severe SARS-CoV-2 infection. Trimming took off 11 bases at V and 10 bases at J, with 6 bases between the two ends. The CDR3 sequence is 9 residues long. From germline, CDR1 is ENHRY and CDR2 SYGVKD. One entry per CDR3 protein results from TCRdb running MiXCR on the 5' RACE reads. The table lists about 22,000 distinct CDR3 sequences, about 5% of them singletons, with approximately 4.2% in the top ten. This clonotype has ten or more counts. The TCR comes from an adult who was a healthcare worker with PCR-confirmed SARS-CoV-2 infection or an uninfected control (not recorded which). Sequencing was carried out using whole blood. The chain links TRBV10-3 to TRBJ1-6; D not certain. The CDR3, as DNA: TGTGCCCCGAGGTCACCCCTCCACTTT. Translating gives CAPRSPLHF.